The 18 T cell receptor beta chains below all came from one sample that was sequenced in a study of T cells after yellow fever vaccination. TCRdb re-derived calls from the 5' RACE reads in MiXCR, one entry per CDR3 protein. Among a few hundred thousand distinct CDR3 sequences listed, approximately 10% were seen once. This specimen consisted of CD4+ T cells sorted from PBMCs, obtained 5 days after the yellow fever booster vaccination. These receptors came from a man aged 18-30 years who received the YFV17D yellow fever vaccine.

The chain combines TRBV20-1 with TRBJ2-3; 7 nucleotides align to TRBD2. CDR1 and CDR2 from the germline V gene are DFQATT and SNEGSKA (reference sequence). V lost 8 bases to trimming and J lost 4 bases; unmatched junction nucleotides: 18. There are 16 residues in the CDR3. This CDR3 reads CSTTRGGSGAADTQYF. The CDR3 DNA sequence: TGCAGTACCACGAGGGGAGGGAGCGGGGCGGCAGATACGCAGTATTTT.

CDR3 loop: CAIGTVSYEQYF. The CDR3 DNA follows: TGTGCCATCGGGACGGTCTCCTACGAGCAGTACTTC. The chain couples TRBV6-2 or TRBV6-3 to TRBJ2-7; D is tentatively TRBD1 or TRBD2 (5 bases each). Germline V gives CDR1 MNHEY, CDR2 SVGEGT. The CDR3 contains 12 residues. V was clipped by 10 bases and J by 0 bases, with 10 bases between them.

The sample holds a few counts of this clonotype. J is TRBJ2-5 and V is TRBV7-2, with 7 bases fitting TRBD2. V dropped 2 bases and J dropped 4; count of bases not matched to a gene: 7. This CDR3 is 15 amino acids long. Germline-derived CDR1 and CDR2 are SGHTA and FQGNSA. CDR3 nucleotide sequence: TGTGCCAGCAGCTTATCATCCAGCGGGGCAGAGACCCAGTACTTC. Its translation is CASSLSSSGAETQYF. Filled out from reference TRBV7-2 and TRBJ2-5, the complete variable domain reads GAGVSQSPSNKVTEKGKDVELRCDPISGHTALYWYRQSLGQGLEFLIYFQGNSAPDKSGLPSDRFSAERTGGSVSTLTIQRTQQEDSAVYLCASSLSSSGAETQYFGPGTRLLVL.

The chain has TRBV6-5 and TRBJ2-7, with a possible D match to TRBD1 (5 bases). Germline V gives CDR1 MNHEY, CDR2 SVGAGI. Trimming removed 2 bases from V and 3 bases from J, with 11 bases in between. The CDR3 loop spans 14 amino acids. CDR3 in amino acids: CASSYIDSIYEQYF. CDR3 in DNA: TGTGCCAGCAGTTACATTGACAGTATCTACGAGCAGTACTTC.

This clonotype was seen at least ten times. The V call is TRBV4-3, the J call TRBJ2-3; 11 bases fit TRBD2. In germline, CDR1 is LGHNA, CDR2 YSLEER. This CDR3 region has 17 residues. The J segment lost 1 base and the V segment lost 4 bases, leaving 7 bases of the junction unmatched. CDR3 nucleotides: TGCGCCAGCAGCCGCACGTTGACTAGCGGGGGCACAGATACGCAGTATTTT. Protein sequence: CASSRTLTSGGTDTQYF.

This chain uses TRBV24-1 with TRBJ2-6; D not certain. Trimming cost V 7 bases and J 0 bases, with 6 bases left between them. Germline V gives CDR1 KGHDR, CDR2 SFDVKD. There are 14 residues in the CDR3. The CDR3 nucleotides are TGTGCCACCAGCTCGAGCTCTGGGGCCAACGTCCTGACTTTC. Translated: CATSSSSGANVLTF.

To note about this clonotype: At one end the junction does not follow the germline gene, possibly because of a read error. The chain joins TRBV4-2 to TRBJ2-3; a weak D match, TRBD1 (6 bases). Germline lookup yields CDR1 LGHNA and CDR2 YNFKEQ. This CDR3 comprises 16 residues. The CDR3, as DNA: TGCGCCAGCAGCCAAGATCTGGGGGCAGGCACAGATACGCAGTATTTT. It codes for CASSQDLGAGTDTQYF.

This clonotype was detected a few times. This chain uses TRBV18 with TRBJ2-2; a possible D gene is TRBD1 (5 bases). V lost 4 bases and J lost 4, with 13 bases in between. Per the germline V gene, CDR1 is KGHSH and CDR2 is LQKENI. The CDR3 length is 15 residues. CDR3 nucleotide sequence: TGTGCCAGCTCACGACTGACAGATTTCACCGGGGAGCTGTTTTTT. It specifies CASSRLTDFTGELFF. The variable domain in full, with the rest retrieved from reference TRBV18 and TRBJ2-2, is NAGVMQNPRHLVRRRGQEARLRCSPMKGHSHVYWYRQLPEEGLKFMVYLQKENIIDESGMPKERFSAEFPKEGPSILRIQQVVRGDSAAYFCASSRLTDFTGELFFGEGSRLTVL.

This clonotype was recorded at least ten times. J is TRBJ2-7 and V is TRBV2; D may be TRBD2 (8 bases). The CDR3 runs 14 residues. The germline V gene encodes CDR1 SNHLY and CDR2 FYNNEI. In nucleotides, the CDR3 is TGTGCCAGCGCACGGGAGGGGACAGTGGGCCTAGGAGACGTC. Translation gives CASAREGTVGLGDV.

This clonotype has just a few counts. The genes are TRBV12-3 or TRBV12-4 and TRBJ1-6, with TRBD1 matching over 7 bases. The CDR3 loop spans 16 amino acids. The V gene end was trimmed by 6 bases and the J gene end by 9 bases; junction bases not matched to a gene: 14. The CDR3 DNA sequence: TGTGCCAGCAGCGTGGGGACAGCAAGTTTTGGTTCACCCCTCCACTTT. This encodes CASSVGTASFGSPLHF.

J is TRBJ1-2 and V is TRBV6-1, with a tentative D call TRBD1 (6 bases). Germline CDR1 and CDR2: MNHNS and SASEGT. The CDR3 length is 13 residues. V gave up 7 bases and J gave up 4 bases, with 13 bases separating them. In DNA, the CDR3 is TGTGCCAGCACTCGAGGGGGTCTCTATGGCTACACCTTC. Encoded protein: CASTRGGLYGYTF.

This clonotype came up a few times. The chain carries TRBV6-5 and TRBJ2-5; a possible D gene is TRBD2 (5 bases). V was pared by 5 bases and J by 1 base, with 11 bases between. Germline CDR1 and CDR2: MNHEY and SVGAGI. CDR3 length equals 14 residues. The CDR3 nucleotides are TGTGCCAGCAGTATAAGCGGACGCCAAGAGACCCAGTACTTC. It yields the protein CASSISGRQETQYF.

This clonotype was seen a few times. The chain joins TRBV6-2 or TRBV6-3 to TRBJ1-2; TRBD1 matches at 7 bases. Germline V gene data show CDR1 as MNHEY and CDR2 as SVGEGT. The CDR3 has 15 amino acids. V was clipped by 6 bases and J by 5 bases; unmatched bases: 12. The CDR3 here is CASSNRATGNYGYTF. The DNA for the CDR3 is TGTGCCAGCAGCAACCGAGCGACAGGGAATTATGGCTACACCTTC.

In this sample, this clonotype turned up a few times. The genes are TRBV6-5 and TRBJ2-1; 11 bases are a match to TRBD2. Germline CDR1 and CDR2: MNHEY and SVGAGI. The CDR3 spans 16 residues. Trimming cost V 1 base and J 3 bases; bases outside gene matches: 2. The CDR3 sequence: CASSYYLAGGYNEQFF. Here the CDR3 DNA reads TGTGCCAGCAGTTACTACCTAGCGGGGGGCTACAATGAGCAGTTCTTC.

This clonotype occurred a few times. The chain has TRBV5-1 and TRBJ2-7; 8 bases fit TRBD1. V gave up 3 bases and J gave up 5 bases; unmatched junction bases: 10. The CDR3 loop spans 15 amino acids. Germline loops: CDR1 SGHRS, CDR2 YFSETQ. Written as DNA, the CDR3 is TGCGCCAGCAGCTCCCAGGGGGCTGAAGTAAACGAGCAGTACTTC. It is translated as CASSSQGAEVNEQYF. Complete variable domain (other parts from reference TRBV5-1 and TRBJ2-7): KAGVTQTPRYLIKTRGQQVTLSCSPISGHRSVSWYQQTPGQGLQFLFEYFSETQRNKGNFPGRFSGRQFSNSRSEMNVSTLELGDSALYLCASSSQGAEVNEQYFGPGTRLTVT.

This clonotype has ten or more counts. The rearrangement links TRBV7-9 to TRBJ2-5; D assignment may be TRBD1 or TRBD2 (5 bases each). Germline V gene sequence: CDR1 SEHNR, CDR2 FQNEAQ (reference sequence). Trimming took off 6 bases at V and 5 bases at J, with 13 bases between the two ends. The CDR3 consists of 13 residues. The chain's CDR3 is CASRRGPGETQYF. CDR3 coding DNA: TGTGCCAGCAGACGGGGACCGGGGGAGACCCAGTACTTC.

This clonotype was picked up a small number of times. The chain is built from TRBV10-2 and TRBJ2-5; D is perhaps TRBD1 (8 bases). Trimming left V 11 bases short and J 2 bases short, with 18 bases between. This CDR3 comprises 14 residues. Germline CDR1 WSHSY, CDR2 SAAADI. CDR3 nucleotides: TGCGCCTCAAATACACAGGGGGGGCAAGAGACCCAGTACTTC. It is translated as CASNTQGGQETQYF.

The chain uses TRBV3-1 and TRBJ2-7; D perhaps matches TRBD1 (5 bases). With 4 bases removed from V and 2 bases from J, the gap between germline ends came to 12 bases. Germline values: CDR1 LGHDT, CDR2 YNNKEL (reference sequence). CDR3 size: 14 residues. CDR3 protein: CASSREGVTYEQYF. The CDR3 DNA follows: TGTGCCAGCAGCCGAGAAGGGGTTACCTACGAGCAGTACTTC.